These T cell receptor beta chains were read from a single sample in a study of CD8 T cells in ankylosing spondylitis. TCRdb analysed the 5' RACE reads with MiXCR anew, one entry per CDR3 protein. The sample lists around 130,000 distinct CDR3 sequences; about a sixth were seen once. The sample was blood, either unsorted or a sorted T cell fraction (not recorded which). The receptors were sampled from a male donor with ankylosing spondylitis. CDR3s include the opening cysteine and the closing phenylalanine or tryptophan. Each record gives: V gene, D gene, J gene, clone size, CDR3 protein, CDR3 DNA. A D gene is named only where the DNA matches it firmly. Size tells how often a clone was seen (once, few, many) or the class of an expanded clone, and some rows leave it out.

v_gene: TRBV20-1
d_gene: NA
j_gene: TRBJ1-5
abundance: NA
CDR3aa: CSARDGDLGNQPQHF
CDR3nt: TGCAGTGCCCGAGACGGGGACTTGGGCAATCAGCCCCAGCATTTT

v_gene: TRBV9
d_gene: NA
j_gene: TRBJ2-3
abundance: NA
CDR3aa: CASSVDGISTDTQYF
CDR3nt: TGTGCCAGCAGCGTAGACGGGATTAGCACAGATACGCAGTATTTT

v_gene: TRBV5-1
d_gene: NA
j_gene: TRBJ2-7
abundance: few
CDR3aa: CASSLHGSQYEQYF
CDR3nt: TGCGCCAGCAGCTTGCATGGGTCCCAATACGAGCAGTACTTC

v_gene: TRBV6-1
d_gene: TRBD1
j_gene: TRBJ1-5
abundance: NA
CDR3aa: CASSIGQGNQPQHF
CDR3nt: TGTGCCAGCAGTATCGGACAGGGGAATCAGCCCCAGCATTTT

v_gene: TRBV9
d_gene: NA
j_gene: TRBJ1-5
abundance: few
CDR3aa: CASSVGIAGPNSLYSNQPQHF
CDR3nt: TGTGCCAGCAGCGTAGGAATTGCAGGCCCGAACAGCCTCTATAGCAATCAGCCCCAGCATTTT

v_gene: TRBV7-9
d_gene: NA
j_gene: TRBJ1-1
abundance: few
CDR3aa: CASSFGPDGAFF
CDR3nt: TGTGCCAGCAGCTTTGGGCCGGATGGAGCTTTCTTT

v_gene: TRBV28
d_gene: NA
j_gene: TRBJ2-7
abundance: NA
CDR3aa: CASSPQRWDRYEQYF
CDR3nt: TGTGCCAGCAGTCCTCAGAGGTGGGACCGCTACGAGCAGTACTTC

v_gene: TRBV12-3/TRBV12-4
d_gene: TRBD2
j_gene: TRBJ2-7
abundance: NA
CDR3aa: CASSLSSGSHEQYF
CDR3nt: TGTGCCAGCAGTTTGTCAAGCGGGAGTCACGAGCAGTACTTC

v_gene: TRBV6-1
d_gene: NA
j_gene: TRBJ2-3
abundance: NA
CDR3aa: CAYAERGNTDTQYF
CDR3nt: TGTGCCTACGCCGAGAGAGGAAACACAGATACGCAGTATTTT

v_gene: TRBV12-3/TRBV12-4
d_gene: TRBD1
j_gene: TRBJ1-4
abundance: NA
CDR3aa: CASSLAAPTGRNEKLFF
CDR3nt: TGTGCCAGCAGTTTAGCTGCCCCGACAGGGCGGAATGAAAAACTGTTTTTT

v_gene: TRBV9
d_gene: NA
j_gene: TRBJ1-1
abundance: NA
CDR3aa: CASSPGTLASTEAFF
CDR3nt: TGTGCCAGCAGCCCGGGGACCCTAGCAAGCACTGAAGCTTTCTTT

v_gene: TRBV18
d_gene: NA
j_gene: TRBJ1-1
abundance: few
CDR3aa: CASSPQGAEAFF
CDR3nt: TGTGCCAGCTCACCTCAAGGGGCTGAAGCTTTCTTT

v_gene: TRBV13
d_gene: NA
j_gene: TRBJ2-3
abundance: NA
CDR3aa: CASSPGIRTDTQYF
CDR3nt: TGTGCCAGCAGCCCGGGGATACGCACAGATACGCAGTATTTT

v_gene: TRBV12-3/TRBV12-4
d_gene: NA
j_gene: TRBJ2-3
abundance: NA
CDR3aa: CASSLALRGGRTDTQYF
CDR3nt: TGTGCCAGCAGTTTAGCGCTAAGAGGTGGGAGAACAGATACGCAGTATTTT

v_gene: TRBV6-1
d_gene: NA
j_gene: TRBJ2-1
abundance: few
CDR3aa: CASSPVGGGGRQFF
CDR3nt: TGTGCCAGCAGTCCGGTAGGGGGAGGGGGTCGGCAGTTCTTC

v_gene: TRBV28
d_gene: NA
j_gene: TRBJ2-1
abundance: NA
CDR3aa: CASSDGVSSYNEQFF
CDR3nt: TGTGCCAGCAGCGACGGGGTGAGCTCCTACAATGAGCAGTTCTTC

v_gene: TRBV4-2
d_gene: TRBD2
j_gene: TRBJ2-1
abundance: few
CDR3aa: CASSQGLAGADEQFF
CDR3nt: TGTGCCAGCAGCCAAGGTCTAGCGGGAGCAGATGAGCAGTTCTTC

v_gene: TRBV5-1
d_gene: TRBD1
j_gene: TRBJ2-7
abundance: few
CDR3aa: CASSFNRDRGSEQYF
CDR3nt: TGCGCCAGCAGCTTCAACCGGGACAGGGGAAGCGAGCAGTACTTC